This T cell receptor (beta chain) came from a study of T cell changes during pregnancy in multiple sclerosis (dated by TCRdb to about 2019). Regarding the research as a whole: In women with multiple sclerosis, the researchers looked at how the T cell repertoire shifted as pregnancy progressed.

To prepare the library, the immunoSEQ multiplex PCR assay was applied. TCRdb's version of the immuneACCESS table is confined to in-frame rearrangements and falls short of the full clone set. An unresolved V gene accounts for under half of the shortfall where checked; the remainder is of unknown origin. In this sample the table shows about 83,000 clones, roughly 95% of which occur a single time. About 1.2% of the sample is held by the ten biggest clonotypes. Comment on this clone: What antigen it recognizes has not been identified. Within one base of it there is no much larger clone, and no base qualities were kept.

The germline V gene supplies CDR1 SGHAT and CDR2 FQNNGV. V ends up 4 bases short and J 0 bases short, with an unmatched junction base count of 6. Reading from cysteine to phenylalanine, the CDR3 counts 15 amino acids. The sequence is cut down to CDR3 DNA, 45 bases in frame from base 1. The receptor was isolated from a female donor with multiple sclerosis, enrolled in a pregnancy study. The sequence is built from TRBV11-2 and TRBJ2-7, with 7 bases in between that match TRBD1. The sequences come from peripheral blood, collected in the second trimester of pregnancy. The CDR3 protein sequence reads: CASSSYRDSSYEQYF. Read as DNA, the sequence is TGTGCCAGCAGCTCGTACCGGGACAGCTCCTACGAGCAGTACTTC.